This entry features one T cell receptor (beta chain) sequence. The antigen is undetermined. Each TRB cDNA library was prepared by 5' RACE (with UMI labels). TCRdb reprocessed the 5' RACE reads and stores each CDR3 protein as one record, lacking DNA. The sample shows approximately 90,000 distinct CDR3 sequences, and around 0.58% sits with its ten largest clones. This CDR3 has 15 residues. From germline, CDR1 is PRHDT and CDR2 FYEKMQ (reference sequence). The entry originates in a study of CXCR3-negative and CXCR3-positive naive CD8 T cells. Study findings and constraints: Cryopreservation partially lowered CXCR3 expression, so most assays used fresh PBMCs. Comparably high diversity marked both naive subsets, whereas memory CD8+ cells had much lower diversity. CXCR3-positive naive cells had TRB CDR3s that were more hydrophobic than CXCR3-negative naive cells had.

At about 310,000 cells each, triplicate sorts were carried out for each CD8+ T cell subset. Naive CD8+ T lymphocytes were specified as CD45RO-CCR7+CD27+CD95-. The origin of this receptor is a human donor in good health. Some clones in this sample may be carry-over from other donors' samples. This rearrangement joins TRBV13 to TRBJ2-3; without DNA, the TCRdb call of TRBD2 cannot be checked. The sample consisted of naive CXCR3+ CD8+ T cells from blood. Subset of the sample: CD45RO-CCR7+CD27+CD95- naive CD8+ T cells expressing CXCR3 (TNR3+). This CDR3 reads CASSLPLGGADTQYF.